This T cell receptor beta chain emerged from a study of shared clonotypes between healthy human individuals. Study-wide results and caveats: Owing to a small donor count, the genetic and exposure-history diversity represented was limited.

It was at deep level that the assay was run. Replicate PCRs for sorted subsets used around 200 ng DNA; this equaled some 30,000 T cell genomes. The table came from immunoSEQ multiplex PCR; TCRdb's copy has only in-frame clones and leaves some out. The sample records about 2 million clones, roughly 94% being singletons. With V trimmed by 4 bases and J by 6 bases, 8 bases remained unmatched. The CDR3 runs to 15 residues. The V gene's germline CDR1 is SGDLS and CDR2 YYNGEE. Donation came from healthy HIV-negative adults that had no recent acute infections or vaccinations. As to this clone: Antigen unknown.

This chain uses TRBV9 with TRBJ2-2; 8 bases line up with TRBD1. The sample taken for sequencing was naive CD4+ T cells sorted from blood. Subset meaning: CD45RA+ positively selected. This TCR was recovered from a young man in good health. CDR3 sequence: CASSPGQGTAGELFF. The CDR3 nucleotides read TGTGCCAGCAGCCCTGGACAGGGAACGGCCGGGGAGCTGTTTTTT.